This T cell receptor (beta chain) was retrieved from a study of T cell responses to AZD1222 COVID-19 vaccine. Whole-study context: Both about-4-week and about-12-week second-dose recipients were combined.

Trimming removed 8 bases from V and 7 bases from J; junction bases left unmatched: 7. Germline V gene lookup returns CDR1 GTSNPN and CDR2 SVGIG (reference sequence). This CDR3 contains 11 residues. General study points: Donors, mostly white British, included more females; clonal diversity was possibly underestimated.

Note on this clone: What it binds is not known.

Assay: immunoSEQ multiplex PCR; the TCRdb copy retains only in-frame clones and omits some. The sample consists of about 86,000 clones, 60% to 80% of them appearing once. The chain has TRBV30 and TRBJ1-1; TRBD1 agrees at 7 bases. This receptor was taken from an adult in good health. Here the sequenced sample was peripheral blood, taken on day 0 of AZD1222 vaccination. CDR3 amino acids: CAPRGGDEAFF. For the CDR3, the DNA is TGTGCCCCCAGGGGGGGGGATGAAGCTTTCTTT. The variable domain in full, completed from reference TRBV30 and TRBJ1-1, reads SQTIHQWPATLVQPVGSPLSLECTVEGTSNPNLYWYRQAAGRGLQLLFYSVGIGQISSEVPQNLSASRPQDRQFILSSKKLLLSDSGFYLCAPRGGDEAFFGQGTRLTVV.